The 32 T cell receptor beta chains given below trace back to one sample, sequenced in a study of T cells after yellow fever vaccination. Using its own MiXCR run on the 5' RACE reads, TCRdb lists one record per CDR3 protein. The sample includes approximately 300,000 distinct CDR3 sequences, over 10% of them seen just once. This specimen consisted of CD4+ T cells sorted from PBMCs, obtained 45 days after the yellow fever booster vaccination. The origin of the receptors is a man aged 25-45 years who received the YFV17D yellow fever vaccine.

This clonotype was found a few times. V gene TRBV5-1 combines with J gene TRBJ2-5; 12 bases agree with TRBD2. Germline-derived CDR1 and CDR2 are SGHRS and YFSETQ. Trimming cost V 0 bases and J 4 bases; bases outside gene matches: 10. This CDR3 spans 18 amino acids. The CDR3 reads CASSLDASGLAGSETQYF. CDR3 bases: TGCGCCAGCAGCTTGGATGCCTCCGGACTAGCGGGATCAGAGACCCAGTACTTC.

The chain recombines TRBV18 with TRBJ2-7, with D hard to call. Trimming removed 0 bases at V and 1 base at J, with 16 bases between. Germline V CDR1 and CDR2: KGHSH, LQKENI. This CDR3 spans 17 amino acids. CDR3 sequence: CASSPPVYGRNSYEQYF. The CDR3 coding sequence is TGTGCCAGCTCACCACCGGTATACGGCCGAAATTCCTACGAGCAGTACTTC. Based on the CDR3 plus reference TRBV18 and TRBJ2-7, the full variable domain is NAGVMQNPRHLVRRRGQEARLRCSPMKGHSHVYWYRQLPEEGLKFMVYLQKENIIDESGMPKERFSAEFPKEGPSILRIQQVVRGDSAAYFCASSPPVYGRNSYEQYFGPGTRLTVT.

The chain links TRBV5-1 to TRBJ2-5, with a possible D match to TRBD2 (5 bases). Germline assignment: CDR1 SGHRS and CDR2 YFSETQ. This CDR3 comprises 15 residues. The ends were cut back, 0 bases at V and 5 bases at J, with 14 bases in the middle. This chain's CDR3 is CASSLAGGPPETQYF. In nucleotides, the CDR3 is TGCGCCAGCAGCTTGGCCGGAGGCCCTCCGGAGACCCAGTACTTC. Using reference TRBV5-1 and TRBJ2-5 for the parts outside the CDR3, the full variable domain is KAGVTQTPRYLIKTRGQQVTLSCSPISGHRSVSWYQQTPGQGLQFLFEYFSETQRNKGNFPGRFSGRQFSNSRSEMNVSTLELGDSALYLCASSLAGGPPETQYFGPGTRLLVL.

Ten or more counts support this clonotype. The chain links TRBV10-2 to TRBJ2-5; 12 bases agree with TRBD2. Germline V gives CDR1 WSHSY, CDR2 SAAADI. The CDR3 covers 15 residues. V was pared by 6 bases and J by 5 bases, with 7 bases of the junction left unmatched. The CDR3: CASSPTSGSRETQYF. The CDR3, as DNA: TGCGCCAGCAGCCCGACTAGCGGGAGTCGGGAGACCCAGTACTTC.

This clonotype appeared a few times. The chain carries TRBV27 and TRBJ1-1; D unclear. This CDR3 has 11 amino acids. Trimming took 4 bases from V and 1 from J, leaving 1 base between them. The germline V gene has CDR1 MNHEY and CDR2 SMNVEV (reference sequence). The CDR3 DNA is TGTGCCAGCAGTTGGAACACTGAAGCTTTCTTT. This encodes CASSWNTEAFF.

The chain joins TRBV20-1 to TRBJ2-7; 7 positions agree with TRBD2. The CDR3 spans 13 residues. Germline loops: CDR1 DFQATT, CDR2 SNEGSKA (reference sequence). V shed 3 bases, J shed 6 bases, and the junction held 8 bases outside the gene matches. The CDR3 DNA follows: TGCAGTGCTAGGGGCGGGAGTCCCCTCGAGCAGTACTTC. Translation: CSARGGSPLEQYF.

As to this clonotype: Compared with germline, one end of the junction differs, possibly owing to a read error. V gene TRBV7-2 combines with J gene TRBJ2-3; 7 bases are shared with TRBD2. Germline values: CDR1 SGHTA, CDR2 FQGNSA. The CDR3 consists of 15 residues. The CDR3 sequence: CSSSFSSGGTDTQYF. The CDR3, as DNA: TGTTCCAGCAGCTTTTCCAGCGGGGGCACAGATACGCAGTATTTT.

There are a few counts of this clonotype. The J gene is TRBJ2-3, the V gene TRBV19; a weak D match, TRBD2 (6 bases). Germline values: CDR1 LNHDA, CDR2 SQIVND (reference sequence). This CDR3 has 16 amino acids. V was clipped by 2 bases and J by 2 bases, with 14 bases between them. Here the CDR3 DNA reads TGTGCCAGTAGTATAAGGCCGGGACTCAACACAGATACGCAGTATTTT. Translation: CASSIRPGLNTDTQYF.

This sequence joins TRBV29-1 and TRBJ2-7, with a weak D call TRBD1 (5 bases). This CDR3 has 11 residues. Trimming removed 7 bases at V and 7 bases at J, with 14 bases between. From germline, CDR1 is SQVTM and CDR2 ANQGSEA. In nucleotides, the CDR3 is TGCAGCGCTGCCAAACAGGAGGAGCAGTACTTC. Its protein product is CSAAKQEEQYF.

The chain carries TRBV29-1 and TRBJ2-1; D gene uncertain. Germline assignment: CDR1 SQVTM and CDR2 ANQGSEA. V was trimmed by 5 bases and J by 12 bases, leaving 14 bases between them. This CDR3 spans 11 amino acids. The CDR3 DNA sequence: TGCAGCGTTTATATATCAGACCGGCAGTTCTTC. Translating it yields CSVYISDRQFF.

CDR3: CASSVEASPGELFF. The CDR3 bases are TGTGCCAGCAGCGTGGAGGCTTCCCCCGGGGAGCTGTTTTTT. The chain joins TRBV9 to TRBJ2-2; possibly TRBD2 for D (5 bases). Looked up from germline, CDR1 is SGDLS and CDR2 is YYNGEE. V was cut by 2 bases and J by 6 bases, with 11 bases left in between. The CDR3 has 14 residues.

This sequence joins TRBV4-3 and TRBJ2-1; D remains unclear. The length of the CDR3 is 14 residues. Between the trimmed V and J ends, which lost 0 bases and 6 bases, there was a span of 9 bases. Germline V CDR1 and CDR2: LGHNA, YSLEER. As DNA, the CDR3 is TGCGCCAGCAGCCAAGATAGGGCTAGCAATGAGCAGTTCTTC. This sequence encodes CASSQDRASNEQFF.

The V call is TRBV12-3 or TRBV12-4, the J call TRBJ2-4, with D unclear. The CDR3 is made up of 13 amino acids. V lost 5 bases and J lost 2, with 7 bases in between. The chain's CDR3 is CASSPPSKNIQYF. The CDR3 region has the DNA TGTGCCAGCAGTCCGCCATCCAAAAACATTCAGTACTTC.

As concerns this clonotype: Compared with germline, one end of the junction differs, possibly owing to a read error. The rearrangement joins TRBV5-1 to TRBJ2-1; D possibly uses TRBD1 or TRBD2 (5 bases each). Germline-derived CDR1 and CDR2 are SGHRS and YFSETQ. This CDR3 contains 16 residues. CDR3 protein: CVSSRLRDLQAHEQFF. The CDR3 bases are TGCGTCAGCAGCCGGCTCCGGGACCTTCAGGCCCATGAGCAGTTCTTC.

The chain links TRBV7-9 to TRBJ1-4; D possibly corresponds to TRBD1 (5 bases). V was cut by 0 bases and J by 6 bases, with 11 bases left in between. The CDR3 totals 15 residues. The germline CDR1 and CDR2 sequences are SEHNR and FQNEAQ (reference sequence). CDR3 loop: CASSLAGEGDEKLFF. CDR3 DNA sequence: TGTGCCAGCAGCTTAGCGGGGGAGGGAGATGAAAAACTGTTTTTT.

This chain connects TRBV5-6 to TRBJ2-5, with 10 nucleotides matching TRBD2. Germline CDR1 and CDR2: SGHDT and YYEEEE. V lost 4 bases to trimming and J lost 4 bases; unmatched junction nucleotides: 16. This CDR3 is 18 amino acids long. CDR3 loop: CASSRATSGFVVRETQYF. CDR3 nucleotide sequence: TGTGCCAGCAGCCGCGCGACTAGCGGGTTCGTAGTGCGAGAGACCCAGTACTTC.

J is TRBJ1-4 and V is TRBV5-6; the D gene is possibly TRBD1 (6 bases). The CDR3 totals 15 residues. The V gene lost 1 base and the J gene lost 4 bases, with 11 bases spanning the gap. In germline, CDR1 is SGHDT, CDR2 YYEEEE. The CDR3 nucleotides read TGTGCCAGCAGCTTGACCGGGACAAGTAATGAAAAACTGTTTTTT. Translated: CASSLTGTSNEKLFF.

The chain links TRBV7-3 to TRBJ2-3; D unclear. Germline loops: CDR1 SGHTA, CDR2 FQGTGA. V lost 1 base to trimming and J lost 4 bases, with 9 bases between them. The CDR3 sequence is 14 residues long. Here the CDR3 DNA reads TGTGCCAGCAGCTTAAATTCCGCGCCAGATACGCAGTATTTT. Protein sequence: CASSLNSAPDTQYF.

This clonotype was seen a handful of times. The chain links TRBV12-3 or TRBV12-4 to TRBJ1-4, with a possible D match to TRBD1 (6 bases). Trimming pared 6 bases from V and 6 bases from J, leaving 14 bases between. The CDR3 consists of 14 residues. DNA of the CDR3: TGTGCCAGCAGAACCGGGACAACGGATGAAAAACTGTTTTTT. Encoded protein: CASRTGTTDEKLFF.

This clonotype was seen more than once but under ten times. The chain is built from TRBV7-2 and TRBJ1-1; no clear D gene. V dropped 1 base and J dropped 1 base, with 13 bases sitting between them. The CDR3 length is 16 residues. The germline CDR1 and CDR2 sequences are SGHTA and FQGNSA. The CDR3 DNA sequence: TGTGCCAGCAGCTTAGTAACAGTCCAGGCGAACACTGAAGCTTTCTTT. It specifies CASSLVTVQANTEAFF.

This clonotype turned up a few times. J is TRBJ1-1 and V is TRBV5-1; 10 bases are a match to TRBD1. The CDR3 totals 13 residues. The germline gives CDR1 SGHRS, CDR2 YFSETQ. The V and J ends lost 3 bases and 5 bases, in that order; junction bases with no gene match: 1. The CDR3 DNA follows: TGCGCCAGCAGCTGGGGACAGGGGACTGAAGCTTTCTTT. Encoded protein: CASSWGQGTEAFF.

The V call is TRBV28, the J call TRBJ1-1; 9 positions match TRBD1. Germline V gives CDR1 MDHEN, CDR2 SYDVKM. This CDR3 comprises 15 residues. Trimming took 4 bases from V and 5 from J; bases not matched to a gene: 8. The CDR3 DNA reads as TGTGCCAGCAGTTCATTCGGGACAGGGAAGACTGAAGCTTTCTTT. This encodes CASSSFGTGKTEAFF.

The genes are TRBV15 and TRBJ1-4; D is ambiguous. The CDR3 extends over 12 amino acids. Germline CDR1 LNHNV, CDR2 YYDKDF (reference sequence). V dropped 8 bases and J dropped 4 bases, with 8 bases sitting between them. The CDR3 here is CATGGRNEKLFF. DNA for the CDR3: TGTGCCACCGGCGGACGTAATGAAAAACTGTTTTTT. The full variable domain, in which reference TRBV15 and TRBJ1-4 provide the parts outside the CDR3, is DAMVIQNPRYQVTQFGKPVTLSCSQTLNHNVMYWYQQKSSQAPKLLFHYYDKDFNNEADTPDNFQSRRPNTSFCFLDIRSPGLGDTAMYLCATGGRNEKLFFGSGTQLSVL.

This clonotype was seen a handful of times. The V and J genes are TRBV7-9 and TRBJ2-7; D is unclear. The ends were cut back, 8 bases at V and 3 bases at J, with 17 bases in the middle. This CDR3 contains 14 residues. Germline V gene data show CDR1 as SEHNR and CDR2 as FQNEAQ (reference sequence). The CDR3, as DNA: TGTGCCAGCCAGGACGACCAAAGCGACTACGAGCAGTACTTC. This codes for CASQDDQSDYEQYF.

This clonotype was seen just once. The chain combines TRBV12-3 or TRBV12-4 with TRBJ2-1; 12 bases are a match to TRBD2. J was trimmed by 9 bases and V by 0 bases; bases with no gene match: 6. The CDR3 contains 16 residues. The CDR3 loop reads CASSLATSGRRGEQFF. CDR3 sequence (DNA): TGTGCCAGCAGTTTAGCGACTAGCGGGAGAAGGGGTGAGCAGTTCTTC.

This clonotype was observed a few times. V and J are TRBV18 and TRBJ2-5; D ambiguous. The CDR3 is 14 amino acids. V was cut by 6 bases and J by 3 bases, with 14 bases left in between. Germline values: CDR1 KGHSH, CDR2 LQKENI. CDR3 nucleotides: TGTGCCAGCTCCCCCGCCCGGCCTAAAGAGACCCAGTACTTC. Encoded protein: CASSPARPKETQYF.

This clonotype was picked up many times. The DNA of the CDR3 is TGTGCCAGCTCGTCCCGGACAGGGGGGGATGAGCAGTTCTTC. Encoded protein: CASSSRTGGDEQFF. The rearrangement joins TRBV18 to TRBJ2-1, with TRBD1 identical over 10 bases. The germline CDR1 and CDR2 sequences are KGHSH and LQKENI. The CDR3 spans 14 residues. J was trimmed by 8 bases and V by 6 bases; bases with no gene match: 7. Full variable domain (missing parts from reference TRBV18 and TRBJ2-1): NAGVMQNPRHLVRRRGQEARLRCSPMKGHSHVYWYRQLPEEGLKFMVYLQKENIIDESGMPKERFSAEFPKEGPSILRIQQVVRGDSAAYFCASSSRTGGDEQFFGPGTRLTVL.

The chain joins TRBV28 to TRBJ2-4; 7 positions match TRBD1. V lost 3 bases, J lost 3 bases, and 8 bases stayed unmatched. The length of the CDR3 is 16 residues. Germline CDR1 is MDHEN and CDR2 is SYDVKM. CDR3 nucleotide sequence: TGTGCCAGCAGTTTCGCAGGGGGAGTGGTCAAAAACATTCAGTACTTC. It translates to CASSFAGGVVKNIQYF.

The V call is TRBV11-3, the J call TRBJ2-1; D gene ambiguous. Germline CDR1 is SGHNT and CDR2 is YENEEA. Trimming took off 5 bases at V and 8 bases at J, with 7 bases between the two ends. The CDR3 runs 11 residues. Here the CDR3 reads CASSTKDEQFF. For the CDR3, the DNA is TGTGCCAGCAGCACGAAGGATGAGCAGTTCTTC.

This clonotype was counted a few times. V gene TRBV20-1 combines with J gene TRBJ2-1, with 9 bases that match TRBD2. The CDR3 length is 14 residues. The junction had 4 bases not matched to a gene; V was cut back by 1 base and J by 6 bases. Germline V CDR1 and CDR2: DFQATT, SNEGSKA (reference sequence). CDR3 protein: CSARVPTSGNEQFF. CDR3 in DNA: TGCAGTGCTAGAGTACCGACTAGCGGCAATGAGCAGTTCTTC.

This clonotype has a handful of counts. This chain joins TRBV15 and TRBJ2-7; 8 bases match TRBD1. Germline trimming cut 0 bases from V and 3 bases from J; bases unmatched to any gene: 4. Germline CDR1 is LNHNV and CDR2 is YYDKDF (reference sequence). This CDR3 comprises 15 residues. The CDR3 coding sequence is TGTGCCACCAGCAGAGAACTAGGGACAGGCTACGAGCAGTACTTC. This gives the protein CATSRELGTGYEQYF.

The gene calls are TRBV4-3 and TRBJ2-7; TRBD1 might be the D (6 bases). V was cut by 0 bases and J by 3 bases, with 12 bases left in between. The germline V gene has CDR1 LGHNA and CDR2 YSLEER. The CDR3 length is 15 residues. CDR3 amino acids: CASSQEGHQYYEQYF. The CDR3 DNA is TGCGCCAGCAGCCAAGAGGGACACCAGTACTACGAGCAGTACTTC.